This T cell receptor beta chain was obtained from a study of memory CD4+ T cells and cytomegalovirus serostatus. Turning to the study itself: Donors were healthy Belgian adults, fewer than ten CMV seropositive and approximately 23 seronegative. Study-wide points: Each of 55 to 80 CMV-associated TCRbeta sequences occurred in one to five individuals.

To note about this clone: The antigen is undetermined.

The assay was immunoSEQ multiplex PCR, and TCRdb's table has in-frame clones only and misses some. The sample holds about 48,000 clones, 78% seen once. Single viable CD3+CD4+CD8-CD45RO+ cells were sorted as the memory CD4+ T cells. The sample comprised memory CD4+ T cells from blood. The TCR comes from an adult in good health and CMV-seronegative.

The DNA of the CDR3 is TGTGCCAGCAGCCCTATCAGCGGCACCTCCGTCACAGATACGCAGTATTTT. It translates to CASSPISGTSVTDTQYF. The chain is built from TRBV5-4 and TRBJ2-3; tentatively, D is TRBD2 (5 bases). With 4 bases removed from V and 2 bases from J, the gap between germline ends came to 20 bases. The CDR3 runs to 17 residues. Germline V gene lookup returns CDR1 SGHNT and CDR2 YYREEE (reference sequence).